This T cell receptor beta chain was sequenced in a study of shared clonotypes between healthy human individuals. Study-wide background: CD4 naive and CD4 memory each took three plates per donor, while CD8 naive took two and CD8 memory one. Study-wide points: Across subsets, estimated richness was generally greater for naive than for memory populations.

Terminally differentiated effector memory CD45RA+ cells were excluded from the naive CD8 cells, which were CD45RO-negative and positively selected for CCR7. About this clone: Its antigen is as yet unknown.

Each replicate PCR on the sorted subsets used 150 to 200 ng DNA (around 31,000 T cell genomes). The method was immunoSEQ multiplex PCR; TCRdb's version includes in-frame clones alone and lacks a portion of them. The data show about 2 million clones, about 95% seen once. V was clipped by 5 bases and J by 6 bases; unmatched bases: 10. This CDR3 is built from 14 residues. CDR1 and CDR2 (germline): SEHNR, FQNEAQ (reference sequence). This TCR was recovered from a young man in good health. The chain links TRBV7-9 to TRBJ2-7, with TRBD1 matching over 7 bases. Sequencing was performed on naive CD8+ T cells sorted from blood. CDR3 region: CASSIDRVRAEQYF. In DNA form, the CDR3 reads TGTGCCAGCAGCATAGACAGGGTCCGGGCCGAGCAGTACTTC.